One T cell receptor beta chain is described in this entry. Its antigen is as yet unknown. This table comes from immunoSEQ multiplex PCR, and its TCRdb copy is limited to in-frame clones, with some not included. The table has fewer than 100,000 clones, about four fifths seen once. This record belongs to a study of OX40 agonist ivuxolimab in advanced cancers. Study background: At 65% to 85% male, the cohort had a mean age of 60 years, ranging from about 23 to 80. Partial responses, seen in three patients, involved one hepatocellular carcinoma and two cutaneous melanomas.

Study results and caveats: What antigens the expanded peripheral T cells recognized was never established. Compared with others, partial responders at 0.1-3.0 mg/kg displayed clonal expansion among the lowest.

This CDR3 is built from 14 residues. The germline V gene encodes CDR1 MDHEN and CDR2 SYDVKM. V shed 3 bases and J shed 5 bases, with 11 bases lying between them. The chain links TRBV28 to TRBJ1-3; TRBD1 is a possible D gene (6 bases). Sequences were derived from CD4+ or CD8+ T cells sorted from blood, sampled in a trial of the OX40 agonist ivuxolimab. This sequence was found in an adult with an advanced solid tumor such as melanoma, head and neck, liver or kidney cancer. CDR3 sequence (DNA): TGTGCCAGCAGTTTTGGGGGCATGAGAAACACCATATATTTT. It specifies CASSFGGMRNTIYF.